This note documents a single TCR beta chain sequence. Its cognate antigen is unknown. The data stem from a study of blood T cells in healthy people across ages. The wider study: The template switching approach captured approximately one barcoded beta molecule for every two T cells. Study conclusions and caveats: Age showed a roughly linear inverse relationship with TCR beta diversity per million T cells. The authors considered diversity estimates from one million T cells to be underestimates.

The CDR3 is 17 amino acids. CDR1 and CDR2 (germline): SQVTM, ANQGSEA. Deletions cut 3 bases from V and 3 bases from J, with 18 bases between. The use of a sample-barcoded 5' primer and a J-beta primer mix characterized a second PCR of about 7 to 12 cycles. Each CDR3 protein is one row after TCRdb ran MiXCR on the 5' RACE reads. The profile shows 1.5 million to 2 million distinct CDR3 sequences, 28% of them singletons. PBMCs were isolated at a quantity of at least 7 million per sample. The chain links TRBV29-1 to TRBJ2-6; no clear D. The sample consisted of blood. This sequence was found in a young woman in good health. The CDR3 here is CSVEAATFSHGANVLTF. The CDR3 coding sequence is TGCAGCGTTGAGGCAGCTACCTTCTCTCATGGGGCCAACGTCCTGACTTTC.